These 18 T cell receptor beta chains came from one sample sequenced in a study of blood T cell repertoires in COVID-19 (dated by TCRdb to the early 2020s). The library was generated by the immunoSEQ multiplex PCR assay. TCRdb's version of the immuneACCESS table is confined to in-frame rearrangements and falls short of the full clone set. An unresolved V gene accounts for under half of the shortfall where checked; the remainder is of unknown origin. The sample has about 380,000 clones on record, 90% of them singletons. 5% to 8.5% of the sample belongs to the ten largest clones. The sample taken for sequencing was peripheral blood. The origin of the receptors is a man aged 18 to 29 with active or convalescent COVID-19.

The chain links TRBV7-2 to TRBJ1-4; 8 bases agree with TRBD1. Germline trimming cut 5 bases from V and 8 bases from J; bases unmatched to any gene: 10. The CDR3 loop spans 15 amino acids. The V gene's germline CDR1 is SGHTA and CDR2 FQGNSA. The CDR3: CASSIQGGIGEKLFF. The CDR3 DNA follows: TGTGCCAGCAGCATACAGGGGGGAATTGGGGAAAAACTGTTTTTT.

V and J are TRBV7-2 and TRBJ1-1; 7 positions match TRBD1. The CDR3 covers 14 residues. The J segment lost 1 base and the V segment lost 1 base, leaving 0 bases of the junction unmatched. Germline V gene sequence: CDR1 SGHTA, CDR2 FQGNSA. This CDR3 is CASSLEGANTEAFF. CDR3 DNA sequence: TGTGCCAGCAGCTTAGAGGGGGCGAACACTGAAGCTTTCTTT.

The chain is built from TRBV6-5 and TRBJ1-6; TRBD1 aligns across 12 bases. The length of the CDR3 is 15 residues. The V gene end was trimmed by 7 bases and the J gene end by 7 bases; junction bases not matched to a gene: 5. CDR1 MNHEY and CDR2 SVGAGI come from the germline V gene. The CDR3 spells CASTRDRGLNSPLHF. CDR3 DNA: TGTGCCAGCACGCGGGACAGGGGGCTGAATTCACCCCTCCACTTT.

The chain has TRBV4-1 and TRBJ2-1, with D perhaps matching TRBD2 (5 bases). This CDR3 contains 14 residues. Germline V gene lookup returns CDR1 MGHRA and CDR2 YSYEKL. The V and J ends lost 2 bases and 7 bases respectively, with 12 bases between them. The CDR3 sequence: CASSQRIGVNEQFF. The DNA of the CDR3 is TGCGCCAGCAGCCAAAGGATCGGGGTAAATGAGCAGTTCTTC.

The rearrangement links TRBV28 to TRBJ1-1; the match to TRBD1 covers 7 bases. This CDR3 is built from 14 residues. The V gene's germline CDR1 is MDHEN and CDR2 SYDVKM. Unmatched junction bases numbered 5, after V lost 5 bases and J lost 2 bases. The CDR3 reads CASSAGTANTEAFF. The DNA for the CDR3 is TGTGCCAGCAGTGCAGGGACAGCCAACACTGAAGCTTTCTTT. The full variable domain, its missing parts supplied by reference TRBV28 and TRBJ1-1, is DVKVTQSSRYLVKRTGEKVFLECVQDMDHENMFWYRQDPGLGLRLIYFSYDVKMKEKGDIPEGYSVSREKKERFSLILESASTNQTSMYLCASSAGTANTEAFFGQGTRLTVV.

Note on this clone: Other DNA sequences in this sample translate to the same CDR3. The chain employs TRBV28 and TRBJ1-1; D is possibly TRBD1 (6 bases). Between the trimmed V and J ends, which lost 2 bases and 5 bases, there was a span of 12 bases. Germline assignment: CDR1 MDHEN and CDR2 SYDVKM. This CDR3 contains 14 residues. The CDR3 bases are TGTGCCAGCAGTTTACTGGGGGCAGGGACTGAAGCTTTCTTT. Translation gives CASSLLGAGTEAFF.

The chain joins TRBV5-6 to TRBJ2-1; D not certain. This CDR3 comprises 12 residues. Between the trimmed V and J ends, which lost 0 bases and 8 bases, there was a span of 6 bases. The germline V gene has CDR1 SGHDT and CDR2 YYEEEE. The CDR3 bases are TGTGCCAGCAGCTTGGCTTCGTATGAGCAGTTCTTC. Encoded protein: CASSLASYEQFF.

This clone was counted only a few times. This chain joins TRBV7-3 and TRBJ2-2; 10 bases match TRBD2. The CDR3 spans 17 residues. Germline CDR1 reads SGHTA; CDR2 reads FQGTGA. V was clipped by 1 base and J by 5 bases; unmatched bases: 7. CDR3 protein: CASSLRAIAGGTGELFF. In DNA, the CDR3 is TGTGCCAGCAGCTTAAGGGCAATAGCGGGAGGTACCGGGGAGCTGTTTTTT.

The chain uses TRBV7-2 and TRBJ1-2, with D perhaps matching TRBD1 (6 bases). Germline values: CDR1 SGHTA, CDR2 FQGNSA. Trimming stripped 5 bases from V and 3 bases from J, with 13 bases between. The CDR3 extends over 14 amino acids. CDR3 coding DNA: TGTGCCAGCAGCCCCCAGGGGTACGACTATGGCTACACCTTC. It translates to CASSPQGYDYGYTF. The whole variable domain, filled in from reference TRBV7-2 and TRBJ1-2, reads GAGVSQSPSNKVTEKGKDVELRCDPISGHTALYWYRQSLGQGLEFLIYFQGNSAPDKSGLPSDRFSAERTGGSVSTLTIQRTQQEDSAVYLCASSPQGYDYGYTFGSGTRLTVV.

The chain carries TRBV24-1 and TRBJ2-1; 7 positions match TRBD1. The CDR3 consists of 13 residues. In germline, CDR1 is KGHDR, CDR2 SFDVKD. Losses at the gene ends were 10 bases for V and 3 bases for J; bases not matched to a gene: 5. CDR3 coding DNA: TGTGCCACGACCGGACAGGACTACAATGAGCAGTTCTTC. It specifies CATTGQDYNEQFF.

The chain couples TRBV5-6 to TRBJ2-7; D is undetermined. CDR3 length: 14 amino acids. The germline gives CDR1 SGHDT, CDR2 YYEEEE. Trimming removed 1 base from V and 1 base from J, with 9 bases in between. The CDR3 spells CASSLTDFSYEQYF. CDR3 nucleotide sequence: TGTGCCAGCAGCTTGACAGATTTTTCCTACGAGCAGTACTTC.

This clone was seen a few times. The V and J genes are TRBV5-4 and TRBJ1-1; 7 bases agree with TRBD1. CDR1 and CDR2 from the germline V gene are SGHNT and YYREEE (reference sequence). The J segment lost 3 bases and the V segment lost 1 base, leaving 0 bases of the junction unmatched. This CDR3 spans 13 amino acids. The CDR3 coding sequence is TGTGCCAGCAGCTTGCAGGGGGACACTGAAGCTTTCTTT. Amino acid sequence: CASSLQGDTEAFF.

V and J are TRBV5-1 and TRBJ1-6, with 9 bases fitting TRBD1. CDR3 size: 15 residues. Germline V gene data show CDR1 as SGHRS and CDR2 as YFSETQ. V was clipped by 3 bases and J by 9 bases; unmatched bases: 7. CDR3 sequence reads: CASSSLGQGGSPLHF. For the CDR3, the DNA is TGCGCCAGCAGCTCTCTGGGACAGGGAGGTTCACCCCTCCACTTT.

This clone was picked up one time. The rearrangement joins TRBV15 to TRBJ1-4, with a weak D call TRBD1 (5 bases). V lost 1 base to trimming and J lost 7 bases, with 13 bases between them. CDR3 length: 15 amino acids. Germline CDR1 is LNHNV and CDR2 is YYDKDF (reference sequence). CDR3 sequence reads: CATSRGNRHAEKLFF. The CDR3 coding sequence is TGTGCCACCAGCAGAGGTAACAGGCATGCTGAAAAACTGTTTTTT.

The rearrangement links TRBV7-2 to TRBJ2-7; 10 bases align to TRBD2. The J segment lost 4 bases and the V segment lost 1 base, leaving 4 bases of the junction unmatched. The CDR3 is 15 amino acids. Germline CDR1 and CDR2: SGHTA and FQGNSA. The CDR3 region is CASSLDLAGVYEQYF. The DNA of the CDR3 is TGTGCCAGCAGCTTAGACCTAGCGGGAGTATACGAGCAGTACTTC.

The rearrangement joins TRBV28 to TRBJ2-5, with 12 positions matching TRBD2. Trimming removed 5 bases from V and 9 bases from J; junction bases left unmatched: 10. Germline values: CDR1 MDHEN, CDR2 SYDVKM. The CDR3 loop spans 15 amino acids. The CDR3 is CASSRRLAGEWAQYF. The CDR3, as DNA: TGTGCCAGCAGTCGGAGACTAGCGGGAGAGTGGGCCCAGTACTTC.

The rearrangement links TRBV6-5 to TRBJ1-1, with D possibly being TRBD1 (5 bases). Trimming removed 0 bases from V and 0 bases from J, with 8 bases in between. The CDR3 totals 15 residues. Germline V CDR1 and CDR2: MNHEY, SVGAGI. The CDR3 loop is CASSYSQGMNTEAFF. CDR3 in DNA: TGTGCCAGCAGTTACTCTCAGGGTATGAACACTGAAGCTTTCTTT.

This clone was found once. The gene calls are TRBV5-6 and TRBJ2-7, with 7 positions matching TRBD1. CDR3 length: 15 amino acids. Germline CDR1 is SGHDT and CDR2 is YYEEEE. V lost 4 bases and J lost 0; bases outside the gene matches: 7. As DNA, the CDR3 is TGTGCCAGCAGCCTGCCTGGACAGGTCTCCTACGAGCAGTACTTC. It yields the protein CASSLPGQVSYEQYF.